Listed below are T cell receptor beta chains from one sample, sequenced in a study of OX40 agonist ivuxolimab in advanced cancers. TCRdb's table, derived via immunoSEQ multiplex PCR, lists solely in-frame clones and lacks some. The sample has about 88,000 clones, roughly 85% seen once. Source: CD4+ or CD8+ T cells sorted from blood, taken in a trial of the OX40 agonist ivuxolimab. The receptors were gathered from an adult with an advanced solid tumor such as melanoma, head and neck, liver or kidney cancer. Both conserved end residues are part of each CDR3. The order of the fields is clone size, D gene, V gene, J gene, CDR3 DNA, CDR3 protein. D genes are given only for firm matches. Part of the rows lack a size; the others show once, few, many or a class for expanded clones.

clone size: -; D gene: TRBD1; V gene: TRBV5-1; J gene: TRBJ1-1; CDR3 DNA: TGCGCCAGCAGCTTGGGGCCATCGGGACAGGGAAGGGCTTTCTTT; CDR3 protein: CASSLGPSGQGRAFF
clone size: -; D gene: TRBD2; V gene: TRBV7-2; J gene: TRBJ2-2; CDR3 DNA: TGTGCCAGCAGCGTTAGCGGGAGCCTCACCGGGGAGCTGTTTTTT; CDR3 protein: CASSVSGSLTGELFF
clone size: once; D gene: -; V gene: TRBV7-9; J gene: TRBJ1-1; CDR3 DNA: TGTGCCAGCACCGACCAGGGCTTGAACACTGAAGCTTTCTTT; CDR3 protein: CASTDQGLNTEAFF
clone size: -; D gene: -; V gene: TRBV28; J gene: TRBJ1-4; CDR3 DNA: TGTGCCAGCAGTTTAAGCTCGGGTGAAAAACTGTTTTTT; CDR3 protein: CASSLSSGEKLFF
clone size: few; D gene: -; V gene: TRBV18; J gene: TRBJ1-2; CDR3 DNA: TGTGCCAGCTCACCAGGGGGATCTAACTATGGCTACACCTTC; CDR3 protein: CASSPGGSNYGYTF
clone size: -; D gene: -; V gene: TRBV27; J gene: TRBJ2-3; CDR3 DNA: TGTGCCAGCAATCTCTGGGCAGATACGCAGTATTTT; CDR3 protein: CASNLWADTQYF
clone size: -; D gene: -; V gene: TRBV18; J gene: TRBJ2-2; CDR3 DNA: TGTGCCAGCTCACCATATGGACACCTGAACACCGGGGAGCTGTTTTTT; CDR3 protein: CASSPYGHLNTGELFF
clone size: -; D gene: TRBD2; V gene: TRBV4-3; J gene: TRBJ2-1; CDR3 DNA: TGCGCCAGCAGCCAAGGGACTAGCGGGGGATACAATGAGCAGTTCTTC; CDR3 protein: CASSQGTSGGYNEQFF
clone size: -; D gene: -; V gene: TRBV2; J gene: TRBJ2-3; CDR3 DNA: TGTGCCAGCACTATAACCCGGCGGGCCAGCACAGATACGCAGTATTTT; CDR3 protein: CASTITRRASTDTQYF
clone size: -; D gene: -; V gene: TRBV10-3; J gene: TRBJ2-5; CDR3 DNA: TGTGCCACACACCCGTGGAGGTCTTCCGCCCCCCAAGAGACCCAGTACTTC; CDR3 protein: CATHPWRSSAPQETQYF
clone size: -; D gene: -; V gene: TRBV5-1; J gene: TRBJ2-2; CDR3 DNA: TGCGCCAGCAGGGACAGTGCGAACACCGGGGAGCTGTTTTTT; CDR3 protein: CASRDSANTGELFF
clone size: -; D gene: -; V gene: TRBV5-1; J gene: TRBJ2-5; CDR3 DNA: TGCGCCAGCAGCTTTTCGGGGCCCCAAGAGACCCAGTACTTC; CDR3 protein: CASSFSGPQETQYF
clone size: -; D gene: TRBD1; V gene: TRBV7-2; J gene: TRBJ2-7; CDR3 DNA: TGTGCCAGCAGCTTGAAGACTCCACCCAGGGGGGAGCAGTACTTC; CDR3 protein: CASSLKTPPRGEQYF
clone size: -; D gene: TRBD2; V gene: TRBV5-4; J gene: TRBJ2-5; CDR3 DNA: TGTGCCAGCAGCTTTAGCGGGAGGGCCGGGAAAGAGACCCAGTACTTC; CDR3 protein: CASSFSGRAGKETQYF
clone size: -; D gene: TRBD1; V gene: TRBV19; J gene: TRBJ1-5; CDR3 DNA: TGTGCCAGTAGTATATCTGTGACAGGGGGCGAGGGCCAGCCCCAGCATTTT; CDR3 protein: CASSISVTGGEGQPQHF
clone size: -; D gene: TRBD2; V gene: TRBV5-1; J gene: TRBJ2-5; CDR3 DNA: TGCGCCAGCAGCTCCCAACTAGCGGGGGGGCCGGAGACCCAGTACTTC; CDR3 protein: CASSSQLAGGPETQYF